A few counts support the clone carrying this T cell receptor beta chain. These data are taken from a study of human T cells and chemical hapten exposure. Study information: Upper-back patch tests with 0.01% DPC were read at 6 days.

In the authors' methods: With a range of about 20,000 to 700,000, the median per sample was around 96,000 TCRs. TCRdb reprocessed the RACE reads with MiXCR, giving one entry per CDR3 protein. TCRdb's processing, not the study's, gives the V and J calls here. The sample records tens of thousands of distinct CDR3 sequences, roughly 9.6% being singletons. V lost 3 bases and J 3 bases, leaving 12 bases between the germline ends. Germline V gives CDR1 SGHVS, CDR2 FQNEAQ. The CDR3 spans 14 residues. Time point indicated: patch test 3, about 24 weeks after DPC sensitization. Treatment indicated: therapeutic diphenylcyclopropenone sensitization with weekly scalp DPC. Only after blood had been drawn was each patch test applied.

The receptor was derived from a woman in her twenties or thirties with alopecia areata. Some clones in this sample may be carry-over from other donors' samples. The sequenced sample was whole blood, obtained in connection with sensitization to the hapten diphenylcyclopropenone (DPC). The chain recombines TRBV7-8 with TRBJ2-7, with D possibly being TRBD1 (6 bases). In DNA, the CDR3 is TGTGCCAGCAGCTTGGGACATAGGCACTACGAGCAGTACTTC. Its translation: CASSLGHRHYEQYF.